This entry describes one TCR beta chain. What it binds is unknown. These data are taken from a study of response to subunit inactivated influenza vaccine. After removal of 6 bases from V and 5 bases from J, the junction contained 1 base not matched to a gene. The CDR3 has 11 residues. The germline V gene has CDR1 ENHRY and CDR2 SYGVKD. MiXCR, run by TCRdb on the RT-PCR reads, gives a single entry per CDR3 protein. Of under 800,000 distinct CDR3 sequences listed, 11% to 15% were seen once; the top ten hold approximately 7%. Study-wide points: Each seasonal flu vaccination may recruit only limited new T cells, authors suggested.

The receptor's source is a man aged 50 to 59 who received an inactivated influenza vaccine. V gene TRBV10-3 combines with J gene TRBJ2-7; 7 bases fit TRBD1. The sequencing here drew on PBMCs from blood, taken around two weeks before vaccination. The CDR3 DNA reads as TGTGCCATCAGGGACAGGAACGAGCAGTACTTC. This translates into CAIRDRNEQYF.